This TCR beta chain emerged from a study of shared clonotypes between healthy human individuals. Regarding this clone: One end of the junction does not line up with germline, which may come from a read error.

The repertoire was sequenced with immunoSEQ multiplex PCR; TCRdb's copy has only in-frame clones and lacks some. This sample yields 2 million or so clones, of which 85% to 95% are seen a single time; approximately 0.13% belongs to the top ten. Germline assignment: CDR1 SGHTA and CDR2 FQGNSA. This CDR3 is 14 amino acids long. The sequenced material came from naive CD4+ T cells sorted from blood. Subset here: CD45RA+ positively selected. The chain combines TRBV7-2 with TRBJ1-2, with 7 bases fitting TRBD1. This receptor was obtained from a man aged 18 to 29 in good health. This CDR3 is CASSLAEGARRVSF. The CDR3 DNA follows: TGTGCCAGCAGCTTAGCGGAGGGGGCGCGCCGGGTGAGCTTC.